The 7 T cell receptor beta chains presented below share a single source sample, sequenced in a study of T cell changes during pregnancy in multiple sclerosis. TCRdb's copy holds only in-frame clones and misses some; the assay was immunoSEQ multiplex PCR. The data contain 25,000 to 35,000 clones, under 95% of them seen just once; the ten biggest clones take up around 5%. The sequencing here drew on peripheral blood, taken in the first trimester of pregnancy. These receptors were taken from a female donor in good health, enrolled as a control in a pregnancy study.

The genes are TRBV2 and TRBJ2-5; the D gene is possibly TRBD1 (5 bases). CDR1 is SNHLY, CDR2 FYNNEI, per germline. The CDR3 consists of 17 residues. V lost 3 bases to trimming and J lost 3 bases, with 20 bases between them. The CDR3 reads CASSESFLQVGEETQYF. The CDR3 region has the DNA TGTGCCAGCAGTGAGAGTTTTTTACAGGTTGGTGAAGAGACCCAGTACTTC.

Only a few counts were recorded for this clone. The rearrangement joins TRBV7-9 to TRBJ2-2; TRBD2 might be the D (5 bases). The CDR3 has 16 residues. Trimming removed 1 base from V and 2 bases from J, with 11 bases in between. Germline V gene sequence: CDR1 SEHNR, CDR2 FQNEAQ (reference sequence). The CDR3 nucleotides read TGTGCCAGCAGCTTAGGCCCGGGGTTTAACACCGGGGAGCTGTTTTTT. Its translation is CASSLGPGFNTGELFF.

The gene calls are TRBV19 and TRBJ1-3; D not certain. In germline, CDR1 is LNHDA, CDR2 SQIVND (reference sequence). This CDR3 region has 14 residues. The V end lost 3 bases, the J end lost 2 bases, and 8 bases lay between the germline ends. The DNA for the CDR3 is TGTGCCAGTAGTATCGAGGGTCCTGGAAACACCATATATTTT. Translation: CASSIEGPGNTIYF.

V usage is TRBV27 and J usage is TRBJ2-1, with 8 bases identical to TRBD2. CDR3 length equals 15 residues. Germline trimming cut 7 bases from V and 7 bases from J; bases unmatched to any gene: 12. Germline CDR1 MNHEY, CDR2 SMNVEV (reference sequence). For the CDR3, the DNA is TGTGCCAGCAAAAATCCCCCGGGAGGGCATAATGAGCAGTTCTTC. It specifies CASKNPPGGHNEQFF.

This clone showed up just once. As DNA, the CDR3 is TGTGCCTGGAGCCATACCGGAAACAGTCTCTACGAGCAGTACTTC. It specifies CAWSHTGNSLYEQYF. The chain has TRBV30 and TRBJ2-7; unclear D gene. CDR1 is GTSNPN, CDR2 SVGIG, per germline (reference sequence). The CDR3 is made up of 15 amino acids. The V and J ends lost 3 bases and 3 bases respectively, with 18 bases between them.

The chain carries TRBV10-1 and TRBJ2-1; TRBD1 matches at 8 bases. Trimming removed 0 bases from V and 9 bases from J; junction bases left unmatched: 7. This CDR3 spans 15 amino acids. In germline, CDR1 is WNHNN, CDR2 SYGVQD (reference sequence). The CDR3 reads CASSESRQGHGEQFF. The CDR3 region has the DNA TGCGCCAGCAGTGAGTCTCGACAGGGGCACGGTGAGCAGTTCTTC.

V gene TRBV19 combines with J gene TRBJ1-2, with D unresolved. The germline V gene encodes CDR1 LNHDA and CDR2 SQIVND (reference sequence). The CDR3 length is 12 residues. V lost 5 bases, J lost 5 bases, and 9 bases lay in between. The DNA of the CDR3 is TGTGCCAGTAGTGTTTCAGGTTATGGCTACACCTTC. Its translation: CASSVSGYGYTF.